These 21 T cell receptor beta chains came from one sample sequenced in a study of T-cell memory formation after mild COVID-19. TCRdb called the 5' RACE reads again in MiXCR, with one record for every CDR3 protein. The sample has nearly 350,000 distinct CDR3 sequences; 13% are singletons. The sample was PBMCs or a T cell subset sorted from them (not recorded which). The receptors here all came from a man in his late teens or twenties who had mild COVID-19 (a few samples of this study predate the infection). Cell type and time point are not known.

The gene calls are TRBV11-3 and TRBJ1-1; D possibly corresponds to TRBD1 (6 bases). The germline V gene has CDR1 SGHNT and CDR2 YENEEA. The CDR3 length is 12 residues. V lost 4 bases and J lost 8, with 11 bases in between. The CDR3 here is CASSSSRGEAFF. DNA for the CDR3: TGTGCCAGCAGCTCCAGCAGGGGAGAAGCTTTCTTT.

This clonotype has only a few counts. The J gene is TRBJ2-5, the V gene TRBV29-1; 10 positions match TRBD2. The CDR3 totals 18 residues. Trimming took 6 bases from V and 1 from J; bases not matched to a gene: 17. Looked up from germline, CDR1 is SQVTM and CDR2 is ANQGSEA. CDR3 in amino acids: CSVTLGLAGVVTQETQYF. The CDR3 coding sequence is TGCAGCGTCACCCTTGGCCTAGCGGGGGTAGTAACCCAAGAGACCCAGTACTTC.

The table lists this clonotype with a few counts. This chain joins TRBV7-3 and TRBJ2-2, with no clear D. The CDR3 has 14 amino acids. Germline loops: CDR1 SGHTA, CDR2 FQGTGA. V was cut by 3 bases and J by 6 bases, with 11 bases left in between. CDR3 sequence: CASSFRAEPGELFF. The CDR3 DNA follows: TGTGCCAGCAGCTTCCGGGCCGAGCCCGGGGAGCTGTTTTTT.

This clonotype was detected ten times or more. At one end the junction does not follow the germline gene, possibly because of a read error. The rearrangement uses TRBV25-1 and TRBJ2-7; 8 positions match TRBD1. The germline gives CDR1 MGHDK, CDR2 SYGVNS. The CDR3 runs 12 residues. CDR3 nucleotide sequence: TGCGCCAGCTCCGGACAGGGCTACGAGCAGTACTTC. Protein: CASSGQGYEQYF.

V gene TRBV5-5 combines with J gene TRBJ1-5; TRBD1 aligns across 8 bases. Germline trimming cut 4 bases from V and 4 bases from J; bases unmatched to any gene: 10. Germline CDR1 SGHKS, CDR2 YYEKEE (reference sequence). This CDR3 is 16 amino acids long. CDR3 bases: TGTGCCAGCAGCGCGACAGGGGTGAGGTGGAATCAGCCCCAGCATTTT. Residues: CASSATGVRWNQPQHF. The full variable domain, with the rest looked up from reference TRBV5-5 and TRBJ1-5, is DAGVTQSPTHLIKTRGQQVTLRCSPISGHKSVSWYQQVLGQGPQFIFQYYEKEERGRGNFPDRFSARQFPNYSSELNVNALLLGDSALYLCASSATGVRWNQPQHFGDGTRLSIL.

In this sample, this clonotype turned up a few times. This chain connects TRBV5-1 to TRBJ1-2; TRBD1 matches 7 bases. The V and J ends lost 3 bases and 7 bases, in that order; junction bases with no gene match: 6. The CDR3 covers 13 residues. Per germline, CDR1 SGHRS and CDR2 YFSETQ. CDR3 nucleotide sequence: TGCGCCAGCAGCTCGGGGACAGACCTTGGCTACACCTTC. Translation: CASSSGTDLGYTF.

The chain employs TRBV2 and TRBJ1-6, with 9 bases that match TRBD1. CDR1 is SNHLY and CDR2 is FYNNEI in the germline V gene. The junction had 4 bases not matched to a gene; V was cut back by 7 bases and J by 9 bases. There are 13 residues in the CDR3. CDR3 nucleotides: TGTGCCAGCATGGGACAGGGTGGTTCACCCCTCCACTTT. It codes for CASMGQGGSPLHF. The whole variable domain, remainder taken from reference TRBV2 and TRBJ1-6, is EPEVTQTPSHQVTQMGQEVILRCVPISNHLYFYWYRQILGQKVEFLVSFYNNEISEKSEIFDDQFSVERPDGSNFTLKIRSTKLEDSAMYFCASMGQGGSPLHFGNGTRLTVT.

This clonotype was detected a few times. The rearrangement uses TRBV7-9 and TRBJ2-7; D might be TRBD1 or TRBD2, each matching 6 bases. Trimming left V 8 bases short and J 4 bases short, with 9 bases between. CDR3 length equals 11 residues. The germline V gene encodes CDR1 SEHNR and CDR2 FQNEAQ (reference sequence). As DNA, the CDR3 is TGTGCCAGCGGGGGGCCGTACGAGCAGTACGTC. Translated, it gives CASGGPYEQYV.

This clonotype was seen many times. The chain has TRBV4-3 and TRBJ2-3; D perhaps matches TRBD1 (6 bases). CDR1 LGHNA and CDR2 YSLEER come from the germline V gene. Trimming took 0 bases from V and 4 from J, leaving 17 bases between them. This CDR3 comprises 17 residues. The chain's CDR3 is CASSQDFSGAGADTQYF. The CDR3 DNA reads TGCGCCAGCAGCCAAGATTTCTCAGGGGCCGGGGCAGATACGCAGTATTTT.

Many counts were recorded for this clonotype. The V gene is TRBV7-9, the J gene TRBJ2-1; D might be TRBD2 (6 bases). Per germline, CDR1 SEHNR and CDR2 FQNEAQ (reference sequence). The CDR3 covers 16 residues. With 0 bases removed from V and 0 bases from J, the gap between germline ends came to 9 bases. The CDR3 is CASSLAGGRSYNEQFF. CDR3 nucleotides: TGTGCCAGCAGCTTAGCCGGGGGACGCTCCTACAATGAGCAGTTCTTC.

This clonotype was seen a few times. The chain has TRBV9 and TRBJ2-3; TRBD2 matches 13 bases. Trimming took 3 bases from V and 4 from J; bases not matched to a gene: 8. CDR1 and CDR2 from the germline V gene are SGDLS and YYNGEE. The CDR3 loop spans 17 amino acids. In DNA form, the CDR3 reads TGTGCCAGCAGCGAGAAGACCGGACTAGCGGGGGCAGATACGCAGTATTTT. Translated: CASSEKTGLAGADTQYF.

V is TRBV4-3 and J is TRBJ1-2; tentative D call: TRBD1 (5 bases). The CDR3 totals 14 residues. The V gene lost 0 bases and the J gene lost 8 bases, with 13 bases spanning the gap. Germline CDR1 LGHNA, CDR2 YSLEER. CDR3 region: CASSQEPGSGGYTF. CDR3 DNA: TGCGCCAGCAGCCAAGAACCAGGGTCGGGAGGCTACACCTTC.

This clonotype has a handful of counts. The J gene is TRBJ2-5, the V gene TRBV27; 7 bases line up with TRBD1. V gave up 7 bases and J gave up 1 base; unmatched junction bases: 9. CDR1 MNHEY and CDR2 SMNVEV come from the germline V gene (reference sequence). The CDR3 spans 15 residues. The CDR3 region is CASTTWTGGQETQYF. The DNA of the CDR3 is TGTGCCAGCACCACCTGGACAGGCGGCCAAGAGACCCAGTACTTC.

The CDR3 nucleotides read TGTGCCACCAGCAGAGCAAGAACTGAAGCTTTCTTT. It encodes CATSRARTEAFF. The J gene is TRBJ1-1, the V gene TRBV15; D unclear. Germline V gene data show CDR1 as LNHNV and CDR2 as YYDKDF (reference sequence). This CDR3 region has 12 residues. V lost 1 base to trimming and J lost 5 bases, with 5 bases between them.

There are many counts of this clonotype. CDR3 bases: TGCGCCAGCAGCCCTTTGACAGCCTTGAACACTGAAGCTTTCTTT. This encodes CASSPLTALNTEAFF. The rearrangement uses TRBV5-1 and TRBJ1-1, with a tentative D call TRBD1 (5 bases). V lost 4 bases to trimming and J lost 0 bases, with 13 bases between them. The CDR3 sequence is 15 residues long. The germline V gene has CDR1 SGHRS and CDR2 YFSETQ.

V is TRBV10-3 and J is TRBJ1-5; 8 bases align to TRBD1. Germline V gives CDR1 ENHRY, CDR2 SYGVKD. Trimming at V came to 0 bases and at J to 1 base, leaving 5 bases not matched to a gene. This CDR3 is 17 amino acids long. CDR3 amino acids: CAISESVTGASNQPQHF. In nucleotides, the CDR3 is TGTGCCATCAGTGAGTCGGTGACAGGGGCCAGCAATCAGCCCCAGCATTTT.

This clonotype was found a few times. The rearrangement joins TRBV11-2 to TRBJ2-4; 11 bases map to TRBD2. The V segment lost 3 bases and the J segment 7 bases; nucleotides outside the gene matches: 8. CDR3 length: 16 residues. Germline CDR1 is SGHAT and CDR2 is FQNNGV. CDR3 in DNA: TGTGCCAGCAGCTTTACTAGCGGGGGCCCTCGGAACATTCAGTACTTC. Amino acid sequence: CASSFTSGGPRNIQYF.

This clonotype was picked up a small number of times. The chain uses TRBV28 and TRBJ2-1, with D perhaps matching TRBD1 (5 bases). Germline V gene sequence: CDR1 MDHEN, CDR2 SYDVKM. V lost 6 bases to trimming and J lost 12 bases, with 15 bases between them. The CDR3 has 12 amino acids. The CDR3 protein is CASRSGPQGQFF. For the CDR3, the DNA is TGTGCCAGCAGATCGGGCCCCCAGGGGCAGTTCTTC.

The sample holds a few counts of this clonotype. The chain carries TRBV10-3 and TRBJ2-2, with 11 bases that match TRBD1. The CDR3 extends over 14 amino acids. J was trimmed by 4 bases and V by 8 bases; bases with no gene match: 3. Germline V lookup: CDR1 ENHRY, CDR2 SYGVKD. CDR3 protein: CAIAGTGGTGELFF. The CDR3 DNA reads as TGTGCCATCGCGGGGACAGGGGGCACCGGGGAGCTGTTTTTT.

The chain couples TRBV20-1 to TRBJ2-3; TRBD1 matches at 10 bases. Germline CDR1 is DFQATT and CDR2 is SNEGSKA (reference sequence). The junction had 7 bases not matched to a gene; V was cut back by 3 bases and J by 1 base. CDR3 length: 16 amino acids. As DNA, the CDR3 is TGCAGTGCTAGGTCGCGGGACAGGGGTCGCACAGATACGCAGTATTTT. Amino acid sequence: CSARSRDRGRTDTQYF.

The chain joins TRBV6-5 to TRBJ2-6, with D tentatively TRBD2 (5 bases). Per the germline V gene, CDR1 is MNHEY and CDR2 is SVGAGI. The V gene lost 5 bases and the J gene lost 1 base, with 18 bases spanning the gap. The CDR3 consists of 18 residues. CDR3 sequence (DNA): TGTGCCAGCAGTGGGCTCGGGATCACAGAATCTGGGGCCAACGTCCTGACTTTC. Translating gives CASSGLGITESGANVLTF.